These 11 T cell receptor beta chains were all obtained from the same sample, sequenced in a study of identical twins. TCRdb processed the 5' RACE reads anew with MiXCR; each CDR3 protein has one entry. This sample has 690,000 or so distinct CDR3 sequences; 8.5% to 9.5% occur once, and the top ten carry 0.98%. These records were also assigned to another study, of yellow fever vaccine responses in identical twins.

Sequencing was carried out using PBMCs. All receptors derive from a woman aged 18-29 years in good health.

The chain uses TRBV29-1 and TRBJ2-7; D gene ambiguous. Germline V lookup: CDR1 SQVTM, CDR2 ANQGSEA. V was cut by 4 bases and J by 0 bases, with 10 bases left in between. The CDR3 runs to 13 residues. The CDR3 coding sequence is TGCAGCGTTGTAGCTTTGGTCTCCTACGAGCAGTACTTC. Translation: CSVVALVSYEQYF.

V and J are TRBV6-5 and TRBJ2-7, with D perhaps TRBD1 or TRBD2 (5 bases each). Per germline, CDR1 MNHEY and CDR2 SVGAGI. V dropped 2 bases and J dropped 7 bases, with 18 bases sitting between them. The CDR3 loop spans 15 amino acids. CDR3 bases: TGTGCCAGCAGTTACCGAACAGGAGAGGGGCAGGAGCAGTACTTC. It specifies CASSYRTGEGQEQYF.

Many counts were recorded for this clonotype. The V call is TRBV12-3 or TRBV12-4, the J call TRBJ2-7; D is uncertain. The CDR3 covers 14 residues. The V end was cut by 5 bases, the J end by 0 bases, with 11 bases between. The CDR3 nucleotides are TGTGCCAGCAGTCCCCGTCTCAGCTCCTACGAGCAGTACTTC. It codes for CASSPRLSSYEQYF.

Ten or more counts support this clonotype. The V and J genes are TRBV7-2 and TRBJ2-7, with TRBD1 matching 10 bases. Germline-derived CDR1 and CDR2 are SGHTA and FQGNSA. Trimming cost V 0 bases and J 9 bases; bases outside gene matches: 8. This CDR3 spans 15 amino acids. The CDR3 DNA reads as TGTGCCAGCAGCTTAGCCCCGACAGGGGGCGGATTGCAGTACTTC. Its protein is CASSLAPTGGGLQYF.

There are a few counts of this clonotype. This sequence joins TRBV6-2 or TRBV6-3 and TRBJ2-7; no clear D gene. The V and J ends lost 2 bases and 3 bases respectively, with 11 bases between them. The CDR3 sequence is 14 residues long. Looked up from germline, CDR1 is MNHEY and CDR2 is SVGEGT. This CDR3 is CASSYPGRVYEQYF. The DNA for the CDR3 is TGTGCCAGCAGTTACCCCGGACGGGTCTACGAGCAGTACTTC.

The CDR3 reads CSVIGGGNEQFF. The CDR3 nucleotides are TGCAGCGTTATCGGCGGGGGCAATGAGCAGTTCTTC. The rearrangement joins TRBV29-1 to TRBJ2-1; 7 bases fit TRBD2. Unmatched junction bases numbered 4, after V lost 5 bases and J lost 6 bases. The CDR3 is 12 residues long. Per germline, CDR1 SQVTM and CDR2 ANQGSEA.

This clonotype appeared a few times. The chain links TRBV28 to TRBJ2-3; TRBD1 matches at 7 bases. Looked up from germline, CDR1 is MDHEN and CDR2 is SYDVKM. CDR3 length equals 17 residues. J gave up 1 base and V 3 bases, and 10 bases lay outside the gene matches. CDR3 sequence: CASSLAGTDRRTDTQYF. The CDR3 region has the DNA TGTGCCAGCAGTTTGGCAGGGACAGACCGCCGCACAGATACGCAGTATTTT. The full variable domain, its missing parts supplied by reference TRBV28 and TRBJ2-3, is DVKVTQSSRYLVKRTGEKVFLECVQDMDHENMFWYRQDPGLGLRLIYFSYDVKMKEKGDIPEGYSVSREKKERFSLILESASTNQTSMYLCASSLAGTDRRTDTQYFGPGTRLTVL.

The rearrangement links TRBV20-1 to TRBJ2-7, with 14 bases matching TRBD2. CDR3 length: 17 residues. Trimming cost V 1 base and J 5 bases; bases outside gene matches: 10. CDR1 is DFQATT, CDR2 SNEGSKA, per germline (reference sequence). CDR3 sequence reads: CSARGGTSGRIADEQYF. The CDR3 region has the DNA TGCAGTGCTAGAGGGGGGACTAGCGGGAGAATTGCGGACGAGCAGTACTTC.

The chain recombines TRBV2 with TRBJ2-7, with D perhaps being TRBD1 or TRBD2 (5 bases each). The germline CDR1 and CDR2 sequences are SNHLY and FYNNEI. Between the trimmed V and J ends, which lost 8 bases and 3 bases, there was a span of 11 bases. The CDR3 consists of 12 residues. The CDR3 DNA reads TGTGCCAGCGACAGAGGAGGCTACGAGCAGTACTTC. Translation gives CASDRGGYEQYF. The complete variable domain, with remaining parts taken from reference TRBV2 and TRBJ2-7, reads EPEVTQTPSHQVTQMGQEVILRCVPISNHLYFYWYRQILGQKVEFLVSFYNNEISEKSEIFDDQFSVERPDGSNFTLKIRSTKLEDSAMYFCASDRGGYEQYFGPGTRLTVT.

Ten or more counts support this clonotype. The chain combines TRBV12-3 or TRBV12-4 with TRBJ2-3; the D gene is possibly TRBD1 (6 bases). The V and J ends lost 5 bases and 3 bases respectively, with 21 bases between them. The CDR3 loop spans 17 amino acids. The chain's CDR3 is CASSVLERDTRTDTQYF. DNA for the CDR3: TGTGCCAGCAGTGTGCTTGAAAGGGACACGAGAACAGATACGCAGTATTTT.

This clonotype was observed a few times. This sequence joins TRBV29-1 and TRBJ2-7, with TRBD1 matching 11 bases. There are 14 residues in the CDR3. V was pared by 5 bases and J by 0 bases, with 3 bases of the junction left unmatched. The germline CDR1 and CDR2 sequences are SQVTM and ANQGSEA. CDR3: CSVLGQGDSYEQYF. The CDR3 nucleotides read TGCAGCGTTCTGGGACAGGGGGACTCCTACGAGCAGTACTTC.